What follows are 11 T cell receptor beta chains derived from one specimen sequenced in a study of control samples from healthy donors and cancer patients. Libraries were prepared by immunoSEQ multiplex PCR; TCRdb keeps only in-frame clonotypes and omits some of them. The table records 120,000 or so clones, over 75% of them present only once. Sample: blood. These receptors originate from a man aged 35 to 55 in good health.

The gene calls are TRBV24-1 and TRBJ2-5, with 9 nucleotides matching TRBD1. The V segment lost 6 bases and the J segment 4 bases; nucleotides outside the gene matches: 8. The CDR3 consists of 15 residues. Germline CDR1 and CDR2: KGHDR and SFDVKD. The CDR3 protein is CATSPRQGVRETQYF. CDR3 nucleotides: TGTGCCACCAGTCCTAGACAGGGGGTGAGAGAGACCCAGTACTTC.

The rearrangement links TRBV12-3 or TRBV12-4 to TRBJ2-5; perhaps TRBD2 as D (5 bases). Trimming stripped 5 bases from V and 2 bases from J, with 9 bases between. This CDR3 is 13 amino acids long. The CDR3 bases are TGTGCCAGCAGTCGGACGGGGCAAGAGACCCAGTACTTC. Translation gives CASSRTGQETQYF.

V and J are TRBV7-6 and TRBJ2-7, with D hard to call. Germline V lookup: CDR1 SGHVS, CDR2 FNYEAQ. This CDR3 is built from 16 residues. V lost 2 bases to trimming and J lost 3 bases, with 17 bases between them. DNA for the CDR3: TGTGCCAGCAGCTTAAAGGCCCCCAGATTAGTCTACGAGCAGTACTTC. Protein: CASSLKAPRLVYEQYF.

The chain employs TRBV4-1 and TRBJ2-3; D may be TRBD2 (5 bases). The CDR3 consists of 16 residues. The germline V gene encodes CDR1 MGHRA and CDR2 YSYEKL. Trimming removed 0 bases at V and 2 bases at J, with 12 bases between. CDR3 DNA sequence: TGCGCCAGCAGCCAAGATCTGCCGGGGATCACAGATACGCAGTATTTT. Its protein is CASSQDLPGITDTQYF.

The CDR3 DNA reads as TGCAGCGCCAGCAAGGGAGGGGGCGCATCCTACAATGAGCAGTTCTTC. It is translated as CSASKGGGASYNEQFF. The chain recombines TRBV29-1 with TRBJ2-1; D could derive from TRBD1 or TRBD2 (7 bases each). Trimming left V 7 bases short and J 1 base short, with 20 bases between. The CDR3 covers 16 residues. Germline V CDR1 and CDR2: SQVTM, ANQGSEA.

This clone was recorded only once. J is TRBJ2-5 and V is TRBV7-8; D uncertain. The CDR3 runs 12 residues. Germline V CDR1 and CDR2: SGHVS, FQNEAQ. Trimming took 0 bases from V and 3 from J, leaving 2 bases between them. CDR3 nucleotide sequence: TGTGCCAGCAGCTTAGCGGAAGAGACCCAGTACTTC. It codes for CASSLAEETQYF. The whole variable domain, filled in from reference TRBV7-8 and TRBJ2-5, reads GAGVSQSPRYKVAKRGQDVALRCDPISGHVSLFWYQQALGQGPEFLTYFQNEAQLDKSGLPSDRFFAERPEGSVSTLKIQRTQQEDSAVYLCASSLAEETQYFGPGTRLLVL.

This clone was found once. The DNA for the CDR3 is TGTGCTAGTGGTTTGGGGTGGGGCCCCACTGAAGCTTTCTTT. It specifies CASGLGWGPTEAFF. The chain links TRBV12-5 to TRBJ1-1, with D possibly matching TRBD1 (5 bases). Germline CDR1 LGHNT, CDR2 FRNRAP. V gave up 1 base and J gave up 4 bases, with 10 bases separating them. The CDR3 has 14 amino acids.

This chain joins TRBV7-8 and TRBJ1-6; weak D call: TRBD1 (6 bases). This CDR3 region has 15 residues. V was shortened by 1 base and J by 10 bases, with 14 bases between the two germline ends. The V gene's germline CDR1 is SGHVS and CDR2 FQNEAQ. As DNA, the CDR3 is TGTGCCAGCAGCTTAGGCGCCAGGGGAACGTCACCCCTCCACTTT. Protein product: CASSLGARGTSPLHF.

The chain employs TRBV10-2 and TRBJ1-2, with D perhaps matching TRBD1 (6 bases). Germline V gives CDR1 WSHSY, CDR2 SAAADI. This CDR3 is built from 14 residues. Trimming cost V 0 bases and J 8 bases, with 13 bases left between them. The DNA of the CDR3 is TGCGCCAGCAGTGAGTCGAGAAGGGGGGGAGGCTACACCTTC. Its translation is CASSESRRGGGYTF.

The CDR3 DNA follows: TGTGCCAGCAGCGTAGGAGGAGGGGCAGCGTCTGGAAACACCATATATTTT. This sequence encodes CASSVGGGAASGNTIYF. The chain recombines TRBV9 with TRBJ1-3; possibly TRBD1 for D (5 bases). CDR3 length equals 17 residues. V lost 0 bases to trimming and J lost 1 base, with 14 bases between them. The germline CDR1 and CDR2 sequences are SGDLS and YYNGEE.

The V gene is TRBV14, the J gene TRBJ1-3; 10 bases agree with TRBD1. Trimming at V came to 4 bases and at J to 0 bases, leaving 3 bases not matched to a gene. The CDR3 is made up of 16 amino acids. Per the germline V gene, CDR1 is SGHDN and CDR2 is FVKESK. CDR3 protein: CASSPRQGASGNTIYF. In DNA form, the CDR3 reads TGTGCCAGCAGCCCCAGACAGGGGGCCTCTGGAAACACCATATATTTT. Combining the CDR3 with reference TRBV14 and TRBJ1-3 gives the whole variable domain EAGVTQFPSHSVIEKGQTVTLRCDPISGHDNLYWYRRVMGKEIKFLLHFVKESKQDESGMPNNRFLAERTGGTYSTLKVQPAELEDSGVYFCASSPRQGASGNTIYFGEGSWLTVV.